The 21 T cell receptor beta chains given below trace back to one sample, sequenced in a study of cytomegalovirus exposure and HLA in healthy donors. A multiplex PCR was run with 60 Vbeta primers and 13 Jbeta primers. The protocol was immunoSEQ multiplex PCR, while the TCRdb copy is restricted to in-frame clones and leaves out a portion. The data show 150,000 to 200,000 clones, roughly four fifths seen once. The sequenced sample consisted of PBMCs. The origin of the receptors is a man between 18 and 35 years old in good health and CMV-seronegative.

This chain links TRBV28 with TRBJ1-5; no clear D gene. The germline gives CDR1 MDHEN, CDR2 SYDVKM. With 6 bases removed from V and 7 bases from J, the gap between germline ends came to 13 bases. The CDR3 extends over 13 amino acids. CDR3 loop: CASRWMGDQPQHF. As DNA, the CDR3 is TGTGCCAGCAGGTGGATGGGAGACCAGCCCCAGCATTTT.

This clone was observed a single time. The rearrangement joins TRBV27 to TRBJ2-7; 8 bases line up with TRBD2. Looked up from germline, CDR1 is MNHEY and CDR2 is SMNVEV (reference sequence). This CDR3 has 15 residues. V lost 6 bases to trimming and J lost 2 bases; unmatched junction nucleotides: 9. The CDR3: CASSQQSGSAYEQYF. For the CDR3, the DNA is TGTGCCAGCAGCCAGCAAAGCGGGAGCGCCTACGAGCAGTACTTC.

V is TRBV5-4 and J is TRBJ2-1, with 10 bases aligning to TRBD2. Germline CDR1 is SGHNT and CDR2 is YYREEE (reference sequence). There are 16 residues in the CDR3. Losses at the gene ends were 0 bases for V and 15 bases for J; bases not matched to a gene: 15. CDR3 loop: CASSLEGGALAGVAFF. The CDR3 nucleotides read TGTGCCAGCAGCTTGGAGGGGGGGGCCCTAGCGGGAGTTGCGTTCTTC.

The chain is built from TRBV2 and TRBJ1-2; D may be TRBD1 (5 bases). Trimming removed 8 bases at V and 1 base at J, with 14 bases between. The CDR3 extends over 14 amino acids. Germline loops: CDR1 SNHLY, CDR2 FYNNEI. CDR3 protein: CASLTQGFNYGYTF. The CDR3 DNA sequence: TGTGCCAGCCTCACCCAGGGCTTTAACTATGGCTACACCTTC.

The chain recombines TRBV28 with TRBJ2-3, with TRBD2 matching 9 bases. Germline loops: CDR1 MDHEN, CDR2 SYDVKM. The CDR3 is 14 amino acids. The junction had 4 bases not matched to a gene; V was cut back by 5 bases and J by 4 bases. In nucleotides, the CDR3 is TGTGCCAGCAGTGATAGCGGGAGCGCAGATACGCAGTATTTT. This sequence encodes CASSDSGSADTQYF.

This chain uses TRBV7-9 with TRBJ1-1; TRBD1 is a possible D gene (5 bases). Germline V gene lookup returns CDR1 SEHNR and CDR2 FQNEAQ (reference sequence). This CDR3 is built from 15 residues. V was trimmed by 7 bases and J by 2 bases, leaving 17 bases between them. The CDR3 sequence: CASTPTETPNTEAFF. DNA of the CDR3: TGTGCCAGCACCCCGACAGAAACACCCAACACTGAAGCTTTCTTT.

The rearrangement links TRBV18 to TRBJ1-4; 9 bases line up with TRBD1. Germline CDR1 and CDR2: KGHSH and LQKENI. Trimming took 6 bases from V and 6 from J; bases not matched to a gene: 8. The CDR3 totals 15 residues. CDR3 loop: CASSLGTGSDEKLFF. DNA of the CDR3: TGTGCCAGCTCGCTAGGGACAGGGAGTGATGAAAAACTGTTTTTT.

In DNA, the CDR3 is TGCGCCAGCAGCCAACCAGGGCCTACTCCCTCCTACGAGCAGTACTTC. Translated: CASSQPGPTPSYEQYF. The V gene is TRBV4-1, the J gene TRBJ2-7; perhaps TRBD1 as D (5 bases). There are 16 residues in the CDR3. Trimming took off 2 bases at V and 0 bases at J, with 14 bases between the two ends. Germline V gene sequence: CDR1 MGHRA, CDR2 YSYEKL.

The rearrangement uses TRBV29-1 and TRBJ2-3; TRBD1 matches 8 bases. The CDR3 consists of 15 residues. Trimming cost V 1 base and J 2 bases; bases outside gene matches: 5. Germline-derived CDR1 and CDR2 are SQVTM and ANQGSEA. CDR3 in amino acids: CSVEAQQGDTDTQYF. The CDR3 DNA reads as TGCAGCGTTGAAGCCCAACAGGGGGACACAGATACGCAGTATTTT.

CDR3 DNA: TGTGCCAGCAGCGGGAGATTAGCGGGAGGGATGGCAGATACGCAGTATTTT. Its protein product is CASSGRLAGGMADTQYF. The chain links TRBV9 to TRBJ2-3, with 11 bases fitting TRBD2. V was pared by 3 bases and J by 4 bases, with 10 bases of the junction left unmatched. Germline V gene data show CDR1 as SGDLS and CDR2 as YYNGEE. The CDR3 covers 17 residues.

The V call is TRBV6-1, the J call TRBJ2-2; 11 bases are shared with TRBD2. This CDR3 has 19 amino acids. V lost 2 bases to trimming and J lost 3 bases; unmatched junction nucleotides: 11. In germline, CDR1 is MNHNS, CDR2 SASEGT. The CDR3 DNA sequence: TGTGCCAGCAGTGAATACTTATTAGCGGGGGGGCCGGACACCGGGGAGCTGTTTTTT. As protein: CASSEYLLAGGPDTGELFF.

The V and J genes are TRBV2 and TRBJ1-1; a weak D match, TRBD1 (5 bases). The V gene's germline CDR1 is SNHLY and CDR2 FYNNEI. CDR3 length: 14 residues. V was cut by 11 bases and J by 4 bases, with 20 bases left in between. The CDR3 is CAGHPSPGGTEAFF. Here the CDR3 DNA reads TGTGCCGGCCACCCCTCCCCGGGGGGCACTGAAGCTTTCTTT.

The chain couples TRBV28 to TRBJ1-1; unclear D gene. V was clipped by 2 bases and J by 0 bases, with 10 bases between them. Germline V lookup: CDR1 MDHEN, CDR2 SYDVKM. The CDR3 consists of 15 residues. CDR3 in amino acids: CASSLAPVVNTEAFF. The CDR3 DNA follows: TGTGCCAGCAGTTTAGCCCCCGTAGTGAACACTGAAGCTTTCTTT. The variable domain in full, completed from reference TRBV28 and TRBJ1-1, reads DVKVTQSSRYLVKRTGEKVFLECVQDMDHENMFWYRQDPGLGLRLIYFSYDVKMKEKGDIPEGYSVSREKKERFSLILESASTNQTSMYLCASSLAPVVNTEAFFGQGTRLTVV.

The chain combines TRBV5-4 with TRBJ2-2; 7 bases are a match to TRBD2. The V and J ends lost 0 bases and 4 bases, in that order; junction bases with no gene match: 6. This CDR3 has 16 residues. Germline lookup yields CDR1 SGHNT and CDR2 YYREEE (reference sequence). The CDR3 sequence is CASSLAASGLTGELFF. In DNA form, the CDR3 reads TGTGCCAGCAGCTTGGCGGCTAGCGGCCTCACCGGGGAGCTGTTTTTT.

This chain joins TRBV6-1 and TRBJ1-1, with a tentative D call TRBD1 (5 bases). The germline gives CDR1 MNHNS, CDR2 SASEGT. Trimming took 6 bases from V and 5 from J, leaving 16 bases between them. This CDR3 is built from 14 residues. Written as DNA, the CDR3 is TGTGCCAGCAGGGATTCACTTGGGGGGACTGAAGCTTTCTTT. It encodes CASRDSLGGTEAFF.

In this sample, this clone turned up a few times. The CDR3 sequence: CASRDGENSNQPQHF. The CDR3 nucleotides are TGTGCAAGTCGGGACGGGGAGAATAGCAATCAGCCCCAGCATTTT. The genes are TRBV12-2 and TRBJ1-5. TRBV12-2 represents a pseudogene. This CDR3 is 15 amino acids long.

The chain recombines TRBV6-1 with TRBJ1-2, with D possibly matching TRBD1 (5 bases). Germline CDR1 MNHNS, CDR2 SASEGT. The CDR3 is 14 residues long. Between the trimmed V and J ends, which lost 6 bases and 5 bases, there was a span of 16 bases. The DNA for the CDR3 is TGTGCCAGCAGCGCCCTGGGGCAGGATTATGGCTACACCTTC. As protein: CASSALGQDYGYTF.

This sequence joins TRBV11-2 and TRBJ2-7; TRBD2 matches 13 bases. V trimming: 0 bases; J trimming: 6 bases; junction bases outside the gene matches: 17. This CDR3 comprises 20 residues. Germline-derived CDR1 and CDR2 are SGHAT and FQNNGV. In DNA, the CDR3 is TGTGCCAGCAGCTTAGACCTCCGAGTCCCGGGACTAGCGGGATGGGGCGAGCAGTACTTC. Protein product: CASSLDLRVPGLAGWGEQYF.

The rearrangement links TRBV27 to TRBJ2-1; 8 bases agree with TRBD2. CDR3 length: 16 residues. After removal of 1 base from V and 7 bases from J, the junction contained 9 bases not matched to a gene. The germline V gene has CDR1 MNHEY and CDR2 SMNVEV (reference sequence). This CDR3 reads CASSLFGGAPWNEQFF. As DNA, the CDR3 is TGTGCCAGCAGTTTATTCGGGGGGGCCCCCTGGAATGAGCAGTTCTTC.

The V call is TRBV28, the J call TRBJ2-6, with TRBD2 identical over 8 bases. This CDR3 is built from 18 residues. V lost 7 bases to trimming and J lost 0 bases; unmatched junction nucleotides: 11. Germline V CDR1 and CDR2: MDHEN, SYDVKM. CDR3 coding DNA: TGTGCCAGCAACCTCCGGGGGGGCTTTAGCTCTGGGGCCAACGTCCTGACTTTC. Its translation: CASNLRGGFSSGANVLTF.

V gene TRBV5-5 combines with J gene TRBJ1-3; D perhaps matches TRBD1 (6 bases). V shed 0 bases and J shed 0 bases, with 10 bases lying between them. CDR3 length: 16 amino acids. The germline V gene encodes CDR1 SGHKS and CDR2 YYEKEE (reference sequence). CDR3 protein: CASSLGRTDSGNTIYF. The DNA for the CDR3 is TGTGCCAGCAGCTTGGGGCGGACAGACTCTGGAAACACCATATATTTT.